This T cell receptor beta chain was identified in a study of blood T cell repertoires in COVID-19. Across the study: In each case, the material was cDNA or gDNA derived from T cells, B-cell-depleted T cells, or PBMCs.

Methods used by the authors: Reference gene primer amplification yielded estimated nucleated cell counts. Clones were sequenced by immunoSEQ multiplex PCR, and TCRdb holds only the in-frame ones, with some missing. D and trimming come from the DNA, and the V and J calls and clone size come from that table. In the table there are 200,000 to 250,000 clones, around 90% of which are singletons. Germline lookup yields CDR1 SGHTA and CDR2 FQGNSA. The CDR3 extends over 12 amino acids. V was clipped by 5 bases and J by 3 bases, with 8 bases between them. The sample comprised peripheral blood. The sequence was obtained from a man aged 60-69 years who had recovered from COVID-19. The rearrangement links TRBV7-2 to TRBJ2-7; D call uncertain. CDR3 in amino acids: CASSPTGYEQYF. As DNA, the CDR3 is TGTGCCAGCAGCCCTACGGGCTACGAGCAGTACTTC. The full variable domain, completed using reference TRBV7-2 and TRBJ2-7, is GAGVSQSPSNKVTEKGKDVELRCDPISGHTALYWYRQSLGQGLEFLIYFQGNSAPDKSGLPSDRFSAERTGGSVSTLTIQRTQQEDSAVYLCASSPTGYEQYFGPGTRLTVT.